These 22 T cell receptor beta chains were sequenced from one sample in a study of Graves' ophthalmopathy and Graves' hyperthyroidism. For repertoire sequencing, the TCR beta CDR3 regions were amplified from RNA transcripts. The library came from an HTBI-primed first-round RT-PCR and a second-round multiplex PCR. TCRdb re-derived calls from the multiplex PCR reads in MiXCR, one entry per CDR3 protein. The sample comprises about 400,000 distinct CDR3 sequences, 15% to 20% of which are singletons, and around 1.4% rests with the top ten. Sequencing was carried out using peripheral blood. The receptors here all came from a woman aged 18-35 years with Graves' ophthalmopathy.

This clonotype was recorded at least ten times. Its ends do not fully match the called genes, so a read error is possible. V usage is TRBV6-1 and J usage is TRBJ2-5, with 8 nucleotides matching TRBD1. The CDR3 contains 18 residues. CDR1 and CDR2 (germline): MNHNS, SASEGT. CDR3 sequence: CVSSEKGRTGTLQETQYF. The CDR3 DNA reads as TGTGTCAGCAGTGAGAAGGGGAGGACAGGGACCCTCCAAGAGACCCAGTACTTC.

There are many counts of this clonotype. Compared with germline, one end of the junction differs, possibly owing to a read error. V is TRBV7-2 and J is TRBJ1-1, with D uncertain. Germline-derived CDR1 and CDR2 are SGHTA and FQGNSA. The CDR3 runs 15 residues. The CDR3 sequence is CASSFRVGGVTRASF. In DNA, the CDR3 is TGTGCCAGCAGCTTCCGGGTAGGCGGGGTAACTAGAGCTTCCTTT.

This clonotype was counted many times. The chain joins TRBV24-1 to TRBJ1-1; D uncertain. Germline V lookup: CDR1 KGHDR, CDR2 SFDVKD. This CDR3 is built from 17 residues. V lost 1 base and J lost 2, with 16 bases in between. The DNA for the CDR3 is TGTGCCACCAGTGATTTTAAGGGTCGAGGGATTAACACTGAAGCTTTCTTT. Protein: CATSDFKGRGINTEAFF.

In this sample, this clonotype turned up many times. The CDR3 DNA reads as TGTGCCAGCAGTTCACAGGGGGGCTCTGGGGCCAACGTCCTGACTTTC. Translation gives CASSSQGGSGANVLTF. This chain connects TRBV6-2 or TRBV6-3 to TRBJ2-6; 8 bases map to TRBD1. The CDR3 has 16 amino acids. With V trimmed by 4 bases and J by 0 bases, 2 bases remained unmatched. Per germline, CDR1 MNHEY and CDR2 SVGEGT.

This clonotype was seen many times. This rearrangement joins TRBV6-1 to TRBJ2-7, with a tentative D call TRBD2 (6 bases). The CDR3 runs to 15 residues. The V end lost 1 base, the J end lost 6 bases, and 16 bases lay between the germline ends. Germline V lookup: CDR1 MNHNS, CDR2 SASEGT. CDR3 bases: TGTGCCAGCAGTGAAGTTGCGGGGCCGCAGTTCGAGCAGTACTTC. This gives the protein CASSEVAGPQFEQYF.

This clonotype has a handful of counts. This chain connects TRBV20-1 to TRBJ1-3; TRBD1 aligns across 12 bases. CDR1 and CDR2 (germline): DFQATT, SNEGSKA (reference sequence). The J segment lost 1 base and the V segment lost 1 base, leaving 11 bases of the junction unmatched. The CDR3 length is 19 residues. CDR3 in DNA: TGCAGTGCTAGAGGCCCCGGGACAGGGGGCCCCGGGTCTGGAAACACCATATATTTT. Its translation: CSARGPGTGGPGSGNTIYF.

Worth noting for this clonotype: This sequence may be a read error, since a much larger clone differs from it by one base. The CDR3 does not close with the conserved phenylalanine or tryptophan, likely indicating a read error. This chain uses TRBV19 with TRBJ2-7; D perhaps matches TRBD2 (6 bases). The V gene lost 7 bases and the J gene lost 6 bases, with 16 bases spanning the gap. Germline V gene data show CDR1 as LNHDA and CDR2 as SQIVND (reference sequence). The CDR3 totals 13 residues. The CDR3 sequence: CASISRDSREQYY. The CDR3 DNA reads TGTGCCAGTATCTCCAGGGACTCGCGCGAGCAGTACTAC.

For this clonotype: Since a much larger clone is just one base distant, this may be a read error. The chain carries TRBV29-1 and TRBJ2-5; 12 bases agree with TRBD1. The CDR3 sequence is 14 residues long. Looked up from germline, CDR1 is SQVTM and CDR2 is ANQGSEA. V lost 8 bases, J lost 5 bases, and 9 bases stayed unmatched. This CDR3 reads CSFTGTGGRETQYF. In DNA, the CDR3 is TGCAGCTTTACCGGGACAGGGGGCCGGGAGACCCAGTACTTC.

This clonotype was detected many times. This sequence joins TRBV19 and TRBJ2-7; D is perhaps TRBD2 (5 bases). Germline CDR1 reads LNHDA; CDR2 reads SQIVND (reference sequence). The CDR3 runs to 14 residues. V dropped 3 bases and J dropped 3 bases, with 12 bases sitting between them. The CDR3 bases are TGTGCCAGTAGTATTCGGGGAAAAAACTACGAGCAGTACTTC. This gives the protein CASSIRGKNYEQYF.

This clonotype was detected many times. CDR3 sequence reads: CASKTGTGWTRNGYTF. CDR3 coding DNA: TGTGCCAGTAAAACCGGCACAGGGTGGACGAGAAATGGCTACACCTTC. The chain employs TRBV28 and TRBJ1-2; perhaps TRBD1 as D (6 bases). The V gene's germline CDR1 is MDHEN and CDR2 SYDVKM. Trimming took off 9 bases at V and 6 bases at J, with 26 bases between the two ends. The CDR3 runs 16 residues.

The sample holds many counts of this clonotype. The chain joins TRBV11-2 to TRBJ2-2; D is ambiguous. Looked up from germline, CDR1 is SGHAT and CDR2 is FQNNGV. The CDR3 runs 16 residues. Trimming took off 2 bases at V and 0 bases at J, with 10 bases between the two ends. The CDR3 DNA sequence: TGTGCCAGCAGCTTAAACAGCCTCGCGAACACCGGGGAGCTGTTTTTT. This sequence encodes CASSLNSLANTGELFF.

This clonotype was seen many times. This chain joins TRBV7-8 and TRBJ2-7; no clear D. Deletions cut 5 bases from V and 3 bases from J, with 14 bases between. Germline V gene sequence: CDR1 SGHVS, CDR2 FQNEAQ. This CDR3 has 14 residues. The CDR3 here is CASSRRRNNYEQYF. The CDR3 DNA sequence: TGTGCCAGCAGCCGACGTAGGAATAACTACGAGCAGTACTTC.

This clonotype was picked up many times. The chain joins TRBV29-1 to TRBJ1-1, with 11 bases identical to TRBD1. This CDR3 is 14 amino acids long. J lost 5 bases, V lost 4 bases, and 6 bases had no gene match. Per the germline V gene, CDR1 is SQVTM and CDR2 is ANQGSEA. CDR3 in amino acids: CSVGTGGAGTEAFF. CDR3 bases: TGCAGCGTTGGGACAGGGGGCGCAGGGACTGAAGCTTTCTTT.

The rearrangement uses TRBV11-1 and TRBJ1-1; 8 nucleotides agree with TRBD1. This CDR3 has 17 residues. CDR1 is SGHAT, CDR2 FQDESV, per germline (reference sequence). Germline trimming cut 1 base from V and 1 base from J; bases unmatched to any gene: 8. In DNA form, the CDR3 reads TGTGCCAGCAGCTTAGTTCCTATTGGGACAGGGAACACTGAAGCTTTCTTT. It is translated as CASSLVPIGTGNTEAFF.

This clonotype occurred many times. The chain couples TRBV6-1 to TRBJ2-7; D is uncertain. Deletions cut 0 bases from V and 2 bases from J, with 5 bases between. The CDR3 sequence is 13 residues long. Germline values: CDR1 MNHNS, CDR2 SASEGT. The CDR3 spells CASSEADPYEQYF. The CDR3 DNA follows: TGTGCCAGCAGTGAAGCTGACCCCTACGAGCAGTACTTC.

This clonotype was seen ten or more times. The chain recombines TRBV28 with TRBJ2-7; TRBD1 aligns across 7 bases. The germline V gene encodes CDR1 MDHEN and CDR2 SYDVKM. After removal of 2 bases from V and 8 bases from J, the junction contained 9 bases not matched to a gene. The CDR3 has 14 residues. The chain's CDR3 is CASSLGTADKKQYF. DNA of the CDR3: TGTGCCAGCAGTTTAGGGACAGCTGATAAGAAGCAGTACTTC.

This clonotype appeared many times. The chain is built from TRBV30 and TRBJ1-5, with D maybe TRBD1 (6 bases). Trimming cost V 3 bases and J 9 bases, with 15 bases left between them. The CDR3 contains 13 residues. Per the germline V gene, CDR1 is GTSNPN and CDR2 is SVGIG (reference sequence). The CDR3 region is CAWSPRGRGPQHF. In DNA form, the CDR3 reads TGTGCCTGGAGCCCCCGGGGGCGAGGGCCCCAGCATTTT.

Many counts were recorded for this clonotype. The chain joins TRBV7-9 to TRBJ2-6; D is ambiguous. The CDR3 is 15 residues long. The V gene's germline CDR1 is SEHNR and CDR2 FQNEAQ (reference sequence). V lost 5 bases to trimming and J lost 0 bases, with 8 bases between them. The CDR3 here is CASSAPNSGANVLTF. CDR3 nucleotide sequence: TGTGCCAGCAGCGCCCCAAACTCTGGGGCCAACGTCCTGACTTTC.

This clonotype appeared a few times. V is TRBV27 and J is TRBJ2-7, with 10 positions matching TRBD2. Germline-derived CDR1 and CDR2 are MNHEY and SMNVEV (reference sequence). The CDR3 spans 15 residues. The V and J ends lost 6 bases and 2 bases, in that order; junction bases with no gene match: 7. The CDR3 reads CASRPTSGRAYEQYF. Here the CDR3 DNA reads TGTGCCAGCAGACCGACTAGCGGGCGGGCCTACGAGCAGTACTTC.

This clonotype was observed many times. V and J are TRBV6-2 or TRBV6-3 and TRBJ2-2; weak D call: TRBD1 (5 bases). V lost 10 bases, J lost 5 bases, and 20 bases lay in between. Germline CDR1 and CDR2: MNHEY and SVGEGT. The CDR3 loop spans 15 amino acids. CDR3 residues: CAIQGQGMKTGELFF. CDR3 coding DNA: TGTGCCATACAAGGGCAGGGAATGAAAACCGGGGAGCTGTTTTTT.

This clonotype showed up many times. This sequence joins TRBV2 and TRBJ2-2; perhaps TRBD2 as D (6 bases). This CDR3 spans 15 amino acids. V was shortened by 4 bases and J by 2 bases, with 11 bases between the two germline ends. Germline CDR1 reads SNHLY; CDR2 reads FYNNEI. CDR3 in amino acids: CASSGIAVNTGELFF. CDR3 DNA sequence: TGTGCCAGCAGTGGGATAGCGGTTAACACCGGGGAGCTGTTTTTT.

This clonotype came up many times. The genes are TRBV20-1 and TRBJ1-2; possible D gene TRBD1, 6 bases. The CDR3 length is 13 residues. Trimming shortened V by 3 bases and J by 8 bases, and 16 bases separated the two germline ends. CDR1 and CDR2 from the germline V gene are DFQATT and SNEGSKA (reference sequence). The DNA of the CDR3 is TGCAGTGCTAGGACAGGACGAAAAGGCGGCTACACCTTC. It encodes CSARTGRKGGYTF.